Below are 9 T cell receptor beta chains sequenced from a single sample in a study of blood T cell repertoires in COVID-19. Assay used: immunoSEQ multiplex PCR; TCRdb lists only in-frame clones, some missing. The sample lists 250,000 to 300,000 clones; approximately 86% were seen once. Sequencing used peripheral blood. The receptors come from a woman in her 70s with COVID-19, enrolled during active disease.

This clone has a single count. The chain combines TRBV6-1 with TRBJ1-1; D may be TRBD1 (6 bases). V was trimmed by 3 bases and J by 1 base, leaving 9 bases between them. Germline-derived CDR1 and CDR2 are MNHNS and SASEGT. The CDR3 is 14 residues long. The CDR3 loop is CASSEAGANTEAFF. DNA for the CDR3: TGTGCCAGCAGTGAGGCAGGGGCGAACACTGAAGCTTTCTTT.

V gene TRBV30 combines with J gene TRBJ2-2; 10 positions match TRBD1. V lost 3 bases and J lost 1; bases outside the gene matches: 5. This CDR3 region has 16 residues. Germline V gene sequence: CDR1 GTSNPN, CDR2 SVGIG (reference sequence). The CDR3 loop reads CAWRIRDRGNTGELFF. CDR3 nucleotide sequence: TGTGCCTGGAGGATCCGGGACAGGGGGAACACCGGGGAGCTGTTTTTT.

The chain recombines TRBV2 with TRBJ1-1; D unresolved. V gave up 4 bases and J gave up 3 bases, with 12 bases separating them. Per the germline V gene, CDR1 is SNHLY and CDR2 is FYNNEI. This CDR3 comprises 14 residues. The DNA for the CDR3 is TGTGCCAGCAGTGCCGGGTATCGAGACACTGAAGCTTTCTTT. It yields the protein CASSAGYRDTEAFF.

This chain links TRBV5-1 with TRBJ2-1; weak D call: TRBD2 (6 bases). CDR3 size: 13 residues. The ends were cut back, 6 bases at V and 7 bases at J, with 14 bases in the middle. Germline CDR1 is SGHRS and CDR2 is YFSETQ. The CDR3 DNA reads as TGCGCCAGCATGAGGGCCGCGGGGAATGAGCAGTTCTTC. Amino acid sequence: CASMRAAGNEQFF.

The chain recombines TRBV3-1 (or the pseudogene TRBV3-2) with TRBJ1-2, with 10 bases lining up with TRBD1. This CDR3 region has 13 residues. The V and J ends lost 6 bases and 8 bases, in that order; junction bases with no gene match: 6. Germline loops: CDR1 LGHDT, CDR2 YNNKEL (reference sequence). In DNA form, the CDR3 reads TGTGCCAGCAGTCGACAGGGGGCTGGGGGCTACACCTTC. Amino acids: CASSRQGAGGYTF.

J is TRBJ2-5 and V is TRBV5-5; perhaps TRBD2 as D (6 bases). This CDR3 has 14 amino acids. The germline V gene has CDR1 SGHKS and CDR2 YYEKEE (reference sequence). V was cut by 1 base and J by 3 bases, with 10 bases left in between. The CDR3 bases are TGTGCCAGCAGCTTGCTCGGGGGAGAAGAGACCCAGTACTTC. It codes for CASSLLGGEETQYF. The whole variable domain, remainder taken from reference TRBV5-5 and TRBJ2-5, is DAGVTQSPTHLIKTRGQQVTLRCSPISGHKSVSWYQQVLGQGPQFIFQYYEKEERGRGNFPDRFSARQFPNYSSELNVNALLLGDSALYLCASSLLGGEETQYFGPGTRLLVL.

The chain joins TRBV5-6 to TRBJ2-5; TRBD1 matches 7 bases. V dropped 3 bases and J dropped 1; count of bases not matched to a gene: 3. CDR1 and CDR2 from the germline V gene are SGHDT and YYEEEE. This CDR3 is built from 14 residues. The CDR3 loop is CASSYTGAQETQYF. The CDR3 DNA is TGTGCCAGCAGCTATACAGGGGCCCAAGAGACCCAGTACTTC.

The V call is TRBV5-1, the J call TRBJ2-7; D remains unclear. CDR1 is SGHRS, CDR2 YFSETQ, per germline. The ends were cut back, 4 bases at V and 3 bases at J, with 5 bases in the middle. The CDR3 extends over 11 amino acids. In DNA, the CDR3 is TGCGCCAGCAGCCTTTACTACGAGCAGTACTTC. Its translation is CASSLYYEQYF.

The DNA for the CDR3 is TGTGCCATCAGTGACGACGACAGGGTGGGCAATCAGCCCCAGCATTTT. This translates into CAISDDDRVGNQPQHF. The chain carries TRBV10-3 and TRBJ1-5; 7 bases are a match to TRBD1. CDR1 is ENHRY and CDR2 is SYGVKD in the germline V gene. V shed 3 bases and J 2 bases; nucleotides not matched to a gene: 7. CDR3 length equals 16 residues.